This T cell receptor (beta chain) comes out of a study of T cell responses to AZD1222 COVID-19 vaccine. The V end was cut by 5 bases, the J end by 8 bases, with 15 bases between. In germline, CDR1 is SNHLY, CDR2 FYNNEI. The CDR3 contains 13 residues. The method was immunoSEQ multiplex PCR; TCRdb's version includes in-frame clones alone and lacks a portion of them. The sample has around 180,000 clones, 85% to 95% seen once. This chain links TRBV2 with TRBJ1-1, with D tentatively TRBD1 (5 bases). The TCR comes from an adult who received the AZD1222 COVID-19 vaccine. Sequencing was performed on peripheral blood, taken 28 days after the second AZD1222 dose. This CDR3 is CASSHWDGDEAFF. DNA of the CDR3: TGTGCCAGCAGTCATTGGGACGGAGACGAAGCTTTCTTT.